The 19 T cell receptor beta chains below all came from one sample that was sequenced in a study of cytomegalovirus exposure and HLA in healthy donors. The PCR made use of 60 Vbeta and 13 Jbeta primers. The repertoire was sequenced with immunoSEQ multiplex PCR; TCRdb's copy has only in-frame clones and lacks some. The table includes some 140,000 clones, over 60% detected once. The sequenced sample was PBMCs. The receptors come from a male donor in good health and CMV-seropositive.

This chain uses TRBV5-1 with TRBJ2-7; TRBD1 agrees at 7 bases. The CDR3 is 14 residues long. With V trimmed by 4 bases and J by 2 bases, 6 bases remained unmatched. The germline V gene has CDR1 SGHRS and CDR2 YFSETQ. This CDR3 is CASSEGQFPYEQYF. CDR3 coding DNA: TGCGCCAGCAGCGAGGGACAGTTTCCCTACGAGCAGTACTTC. The full variable domain, with the rest looked up from reference TRBV5-1 and TRBJ2-7, is KAGVTQTPRYLIKTRGQQVTLSCSPISGHRSVSWYQQTPGQGLQFLFEYFSETQRNKGNFPGRFSGRQFSNSRSEMNVSTLELGDSALYLCASSEGQFPYEQYFGPGTRLTVT.

CDR3 region: CASSYSLSGGFEQYF. CDR3 bases: TGTGCCAGCAGTTACTCGTTGTCAGGAGGCTTCGAGCAGTACTTC. The chain employs TRBV6-5 and TRBJ2-7, with D perhaps matching TRBD2 (5 bases). V lost 0 bases, J lost 6 bases, and 15 bases lay in between. Per the germline V gene, CDR1 is MNHEY and CDR2 is SVGAGI. CDR3 length: 15 residues.

This sequence joins TRBV5-4 and TRBJ1-2, with D perhaps matching TRBD1 (5 bases). The V end lost 0 bases, the J end lost 3 bases, and 6 bases lay between the germline ends. CDR1 and CDR2 from the germline V gene are SGHNT and YYREEE (reference sequence). This CDR3 has 13 amino acids. This CDR3 reads CASSLETDYGYTF. CDR3 nucleotide sequence: TGTGCCAGCAGCTTGGAGACAGACTATGGCTACACCTTC.

V is TRBV6-5 and J is TRBJ1-3, with D unclear. V lost 2 bases and J lost 8, with 10 bases in between. The CDR3 consists of 13 residues. From germline, CDR1 is MNHEY and CDR2 SVGAGI. CDR3: CASSYQHQDTIYF. The CDR3 nucleotides are TGTGCCAGCAGTTACCAGCATCAGGACACCATATATTTT.

The chain carries TRBV7-9 and TRBJ1-6, with 7 bases that match TRBD1. Germline-derived CDR1 and CDR2 are SEHNR and FQNEAQ (reference sequence). CDR3 size: 17 residues. Germline trimming cut 4 bases from V and 3 bases from J; bases unmatched to any gene: 9. The DNA for the CDR3 is TGTGCCAGCAGCTCAGGGGGATGGGGTATCTATAATTCACCCCTCCACTTT. Translating gives CASSSGGWGIYNSPLHF.

This clone has a single count. The rearrangement uses TRBV28 and TRBJ2-7; D gene ambiguous. Between the trimmed V and J ends, which lost 2 bases and 3 bases, there was a span of 5 bases. Germline V gives CDR1 MDHEN, CDR2 SYDVKM. The CDR3 is 12 amino acids. CDR3 coding DNA: TGTGCCAGCAGTTTAGGCGGCTACGAGCAGTACTTC. It codes for CASSLGGYEQYF.

The chain carries TRBV29-1 and TRBJ2-6; TRBD2 matches 10 bases. The CDR3 covers 16 residues. Trimming at V came to 5 bases and at J to 1 base, leaving 5 bases not matched to a gene. Germline values: CDR1 SQVTM, CDR2 ANQGSEA. DNA for the CDR3: TGCAGCGTTCGGCTAGCGGGAGTGTCTGGGGCCAACGTCCTGACTTTC. Translation: CSVRLAGVSGANVLTF.

The chain joins TRBV4-2 to TRBJ1-4, with D maybe TRBD1 (5 bases). Trimming left V 1 base short and J 2 bases short, with 11 bases between. From germline, CDR1 is LGHNA and CDR2 YNFKEQ. The CDR3 is 16 amino acids. The DNA of the CDR3 is TGTGCCAGCAGCCAAGGTTCTAGGGGTACTAATGAAAAACTGTTTTTT. Protein product: CASSQGSRGTNEKLFF.

The rearrangement uses TRBV19 and TRBJ2-1; 7 bases map to TRBD2. The junction had 5 bases not matched to a gene; V was cut back by 1 base and J by 2 bases. The CDR3 length is 16 residues. Germline loops: CDR1 LNHDA, CDR2 SQIVND (reference sequence). Here the CDR3 DNA reads TGTGCCAGTAGTATAGCGGGCGGGAGCGCCTACAATGAGCAGTTCTTC. It specifies CASSIAGGSAYNEQFF.

This clone turned up a few times. In the same sample, other DNA sequences code for this CDR3. The chain joins TRBV9 to TRBJ1-1; D may be TRBD1 (5 bases). Germline V gene data show CDR1 as SGDLS and CDR2 as YYNGEE. The CDR3 runs to 13 residues. Trimming took off 0 bases at V and 3 bases at J, with 6 bases between the two ends. CDR3 sequence reads: CASSVGGDTEAFF. In DNA, the CDR3 is TGTGCCAGCAGCGTAGGGGGGGACACTGAAGCTTTCTTT.

This CDR3 reads CASSSQTSFSYEQYF. The CDR3 DNA reads as TGCGCCAGCAGCTCACAGACTAGTTTCTCCTACGAGCAGTACTTC. The rearrangement links TRBV5-1 to TRBJ2-7, with a possible D match to TRBD2 (6 bases). The CDR3 totals 15 residues. Germline V gene sequence: CDR1 SGHRS, CDR2 YFSETQ. V was clipped by 3 bases and J by 0 bases, with 13 bases between them.

The chain joins TRBV9 to TRBJ2-6; D may be TRBD1 (6 bases). This CDR3 region has 15 residues. Germline CDR1 and CDR2: SGDLS and YYNGEE. The V end was cut by 5 bases, the J end by 4 bases, with 13 bases between. DNA for the CDR3: TGTGCCAGCAGTGCAACAGGGTCCGGGGCCAACGTCCTGACTTTC. Amino acid sequence: CASSATGSGANVLTF.

V is TRBV29-1 and J is TRBJ2-7, with D uncertain. The CDR3 loop spans 10 amino acids. Germline CDR1 SQVTM, CDR2 ANQGSEA. The V and J ends lost 4 bases and 6 bases respectively, with 7 bases between them. The CDR3 spells CSVVSSEQYF. CDR3 bases: TGCAGCGTTGTATCGTCCGAGCAGTACTTC.

V and J are TRBV10-2 and TRBJ1-5; a possible D gene is TRBD1 (5 bases). Germline V lookup: CDR1 WSHSY, CDR2 SAAADI. CDR3 length: 13 amino acids. The V end was cut by 2 bases, the J end by 6 bases, with 8 bases between. The CDR3 protein is CASSEAGPQPQHF. In DNA form, the CDR3 reads TGCGCCAGCAGTGAGGCAGGGCCTCAGCCCCAGCATTTT.

This chain joins TRBV13 and TRBJ1-1; the D gene is possibly TRBD1 (6 bases). The CDR3 contains 15 residues. From germline, CDR1 is PRHDT and CDR2 FYEKMQ (reference sequence). The germline V and J ends were trimmed by 6 bases and 10 bases, with 24 bases remaining between them. The CDR3 region has the DNA TGTGCCAGCAGTCCGAGTAGGGGGACCCGTCGTCGAGCTTTCTTT. As protein: CASSPSRGTRRRAFF. Full variable domain (rest looked up from reference TRBV13 and TRBJ1-1): AAGVIQSPRHLIKEKRETATLKCYPIPRHDTVYWYQQGPGQDPQFLISFYEKMQSDKGSIPDRFSAQQFSDYHSELNMSSLELGDSALYFCASSPSRGTRRRAFFGQGTRLTVV.

V usage is TRBV11-2 and J usage is TRBJ2-4; 9 bases fit TRBD2. The CDR3 totals 15 residues. J gave up 8 bases and V 5 bases, and 10 bases lay outside the gene matches. Germline V gene sequence: CDR1 SGHAT, CDR2 FQNNGV. The CDR3 region is CASSLIAGEWDIQYF. The CDR3 DNA reads TGTGCCAGCAGCCTAATAGCGGGGGAATGGGACATTCAGTACTTC.

This clone was found once. The chain joins TRBV19 to TRBJ1-2; 12 nucleotides line up with TRBD1. This CDR3 region has 18 residues. J gave up 4 bases and V 3 bases, and 12 bases lay outside the gene matches. Germline V gives CDR1 LNHDA, CDR2 SQIVND (reference sequence). The CDR3 region is CASSIAGTGGESGYGYTF. The CDR3 coding sequence is TGTGCCAGTAGTATCGCCGGGACAGGGGGCGAGAGTGGCTATGGCTACACCTTC.

This chain joins TRBV5-4 and TRBJ2-3; 13 bases are shared with TRBD2. CDR3 length: 16 residues. Germline CDR1 is SGHNT and CDR2 is YYREEE (reference sequence). V lost 5 bases to trimming and J lost 2 bases; unmatched junction nucleotides: 5. The CDR3 sequence is CASSIGLAGVTDTQYF. CDR3 sequence (DNA): TGTGCCAGCAGTATCGGACTAGCGGGGGTCACAGATACGCAGTATTTT.

This chain uses TRBV5-1 with TRBJ2-5; the match to TRBD2 covers 10 bases. The CDR3 is made up of 17 amino acids. Trimming at V came to 4 bases and at J to 2 bases, leaving 11 bases not matched to a gene. In germline, CDR1 is SGHRS, CDR2 YFSETQ. The CDR3 spells CASSPDNSGGQQETQYF. The CDR3 DNA follows: TGCGCCAGCAGCCCCGATAATAGCGGGGGGCAACAAGAGACCCAGTACTTC.